The 12 T cell receptor beta chains below all came from one sample that was sequenced in a study of read filtering for tumor transcriptome and immune sequencing. From approximately 430 ng of RNA, a library with molecular barcoded alpha/delta and beta/gamma adaptors was made. MiXCR was run by TCRdb on the reads, yielding one entry per CDR3 protein. This sample carries over 50,000 distinct CDR3 sequences, more than 11% of them seen once, and the ten largest clones take about 44%. The material sequenced was a population of CD138-negative cells sorted from bone marrow. These receptors were collected from a donor at least 40 years old with multiple myeloma.

Comment on this clonotype: This may come from a read error, since a much larger clone is one base off. Here the CDR3 reads CASSLAFTGEHYF. CDR3 nucleotides: TGTGCCAGCAGCTTAGCGTTTACGGGGGAGCATTACTTC. The genes are TRBV7-2 and TRBJ2-7; tentatively, D is TRBD2 (6 bases). The CDR3 length is 13 residues. The V gene's germline CDR1 is SGHTA and CDR2 FQGNSA.

This clonotype was detected only a few times. One end of the junction is discordant with germline, which a read error may explain. The genes are TRBV6-2 or TRBV6-3 and TRBJ2-7, with a possible D match to TRBD2 (5 bases). Germline V gene lookup returns CDR1 MNHEY and CDR2 SVGEGT. This CDR3 spans 12 amino acids. As DNA, the CDR3 is TGTGCCAGCACCACGGACTGGACGATTGTACACTTC. Encoded protein: CASTTDWTIVHF.

In regard to this clonotype: A much larger clone differs by one base, so this may be a read error. The J gene is TRBJ2-5, the V gene TRBV29-1; unclear D gene. The V gene's germline CDR1 is SQVTM and CDR2 ANQGSEA. The CDR3 is 14 residues long. Here the CDR3 reads CSVEGLRRTETQDF. The CDR3 bases are TGCAGCGTTGAAGGGTTAAGACGAACGGAGACCCAGGACTTC.

In regard to this clonotype: The junction does not match germline at one end; this may be a read error. The chain has TRBV7-2 and TRBJ2-1; D gene unclear. The germline V gene encodes CDR1 SGHTA and CDR2 FQGNSA. The CDR3 extends over 14 amino acids. The DNA for the CDR3 is TGTGCCTGCAGCTCATATGGAAGCTACAATGAGCAGTTCTTC. Amino acids: CACSSYGSYNEQFF.

As regards this clonotype: A much larger clone lies a single base off, so this may be a read error. The chain employs TRBV5-1 and TRBJ2-7, with D possibly TRBD1 on 5 matching bases. CDR1 is SGHRS and CDR2 is YFSETQ in the germline V gene. The CDR3 is 14 residues long. CDR3 in DNA: TGCGCCAGCGGCTTGGGTCAGGGAAATCGGGAGCAGTACTTC. It encodes CASGLGQGNREQYF. Variable domain in full (rest from reference TRBV5-1 and TRBJ2-7): KAGVTQTPRYLIKTRGQQVTLSCSPISGHRSVSWYQQTPGQGLQFLFEYFSETQRNKGNFPGRFSGRQFSNSRSEMNVSTLELGDSALYLCASGLGQGNREQYFGPGTRLTVT.

This clonotype was observed at least ten times. V is TRBV7-9 and J is TRBJ2-5, with TRBD2 matching 9 bases. There are 14 residues in the CDR3. CDR1 SEHNR and CDR2 FQNEAQ come from the germline V gene (reference sequence). After removal of 1 base from V and 3 bases from J, the junction contained 0 bases not matched to a gene. The chain's CDR3 is CASSLGLAEETQYF. In DNA form, the CDR3 reads TGTGCCAGCAGCTTAGGACTAGCGGAAGAGACCCAGTACTTC.

This clonotype has ten or more counts. The chain combines TRBV12-5 with TRBJ2-1, with TRBD2 matching over 10 bases. Germline V lookup: CDR1 LGHNT, CDR2 FRNRAP. V dropped 4 bases and J dropped 7; count of bases not matched to a gene: 4. The CDR3 extends over 14 amino acids. CDR3 sequence reads: CASGSSSGRNEQFF. The DNA for the CDR3 is TGTGCTAGTGGTTCCTCTAGCGGGAGAAATGAGCAGTTCTTC. Filled out from reference TRBV12-5 and TRBJ2-1, the complete variable domain reads DARVTQTPRHKVTEMGQEVTMRCQPILGHNTVFWYRQTMMQGLELLAYFRNRAPLDDSGMPKDRFSAEMPDATLATLKIQPSEPRDSAVYFCASGSSSGRNEQFFGPGTRLTVL.

This clonotype was seen ten or more times. This rearrangement joins TRBV29-1 to TRBJ1-1; D remains ambiguous. Germline loops: CDR1 SQVTM, CDR2 ANQGSEA. The CDR3 sequence is 9 residues long. Trimming shortened V by 6 bases and J by 8 bases, and 7 bases separated the two germline ends. In DNA, the CDR3 is TGCAGCGTCGAGCTCGAAGCTTTCTTT. Translated: CSVELEAFF.

This clonotype was seen many times. The chain joins TRBV20-1 to TRBJ2-1; 8 nucleotides align to TRBD2. The germline CDR1 and CDR2 sequences are DFQATT and SNEGSKA (reference sequence). The CDR3 totals 14 residues. V shed 3 bases, J shed 6 bases, and the junction held 7 bases outside the gene matches. The CDR3 loop reads CSARLGLGFNEQFF. CDR3 DNA: TGCAGTGCTAGGCTGGGACTAGGGTTCAATGAGCAGTTCTTC.

To note about this clonotype: The conserved closing phenylalanine or tryptophan is absent in this CDR3, likely reflecting a read error. The limits of the CDR3 on the DNA are not certain, so only TCRdb's listed CDR3 is given. The CDR3: CATSPSPFEQFL. This chain uses TRBV24-1 with TRBJ2-1; the table's D gene call, TRBD1, was not cross checked with the DNA. The CDR3 length equals 12 residues, ends included. Germline V gives CDR1 KGHDR, CDR2 SFDVKD.

The chain is built from TRBV28 and TRBJ2-3, with a tentative D call TRBD1 (5 bases). The germline gives CDR1 MDHEN, CDR2 SYDVKM. This CDR3 comprises 13 residues. V lost 5 bases and J lost 4, with 10 bases in between. The CDR3 here is CASSGANPDTQYF. DNA for the CDR3: TGTGCCAGCAGTGGGGCTAACCCAGATACGCAGTATTTT. The entire variable domain, with the rest obtained from reference TRBV28 and TRBJ2-3, is as follows: DVKVTQSSRYLVKRTGEKVFLECVQDMDHENMFWYRQDPGLGLRLIYFSYDVKMKEKGDIPEGYSVSREKKERFSLILESASTNQTSMYLCASSGANPDTQYFGPGTRLTVL.

This clonotype was observed at least ten times. This rearrangement joins TRBV5-1 to TRBJ1-2, with D possibly matching TRBD1 (5 bases). CDR3 size: 14 residues. Germline assignment: CDR1 SGHRS and CDR2 YFSETQ. V was trimmed by 0 bases and J by 4 bases, leaving 10 bases between them. The CDR3 spells CASSLEGTAYGYTF. Written as DNA, the CDR3 is TGCGCCAGCAGCTTGGAAGGGACCGCCTATGGCTACACCTTC.